These 14 T cell receptor beta chains were sequenced from one sample in a study of T cell repertoires in aging, cancer and after chemotherapy (dated by TCRdb to between 2018 and 2021). TCR beta rearrangements were amplified from genomic DNA extracted from peripheral blood rather than from sorted cells or RNA. Sequencing took place on an Illumina MiSeq. Rearranged TRB sequences spanning V, D and J segments were amplified by multiplex touch-down PCR using a mixed TRB-A/B primer pool. Using fastp at Q25 and MiXCR, TCRdb reprocessed the public reads and kept productive beta chains. Identical CDR3 proteins give one entry, which carries the most common genes and DNA. Here the sample has over 9,000 distinct CDR3 sequences; 24% occur a single time. The ten largest clones capture 1.5% to 2% of the sample. Sequencing was done on a sample of blood. All receptors derive from a human donor in good health.

This clonotype was seen a few times. The chain combines TRBV4-3 with TRBJ2-7; 7 nucleotides line up with TRBD1. The ends lost 4 bases at V and 6 bases at J; junction bases unmatched: 9. The CDR3 runs to 14 residues. The germline gives CDR1 LGHNA, CDR2 YSLEER. The CDR3 spells CASSPRGHGSEQYF. The DNA of the CDR3 is TGCGCCAGCAGCCCTAGGGGGCACGGGTCCGAGCAGTACTTC.

The chain joins TRBV10-3 to TRBJ1-2; D may be TRBD1 (6 bases). The germline V and J ends were trimmed by 10 bases and 7 bases, with 19 bases remaining between them. The CDR3 is 13 amino acids. Germline CDR1 and CDR2: ENHRY and SYGVKD. The CDR3 spells CASRDTEEGGYTF. DNA for the CDR3: TGTGCCAGCCGGGACACGGAGGAGGGTGGCTACACCTTC.

This clonotype ranks as medium-sized (0.01 to 0.1%). The chain joins TRBV6-5 to TRBJ2-2; 7 nucleotides agree with TRBD2. The CDR3 extends over 14 amino acids. With 6 bases clipped from V and 2 bases from J, the junction kept 3 bases outside the gene matches. Germline V CDR1 and CDR2: MNHEY, SVGAGI. The CDR3 region is CASRPSGNTGELFF. DNA of the CDR3: TGTGCCAGCAGGCCTAGCGGAAACACCGGGGAGCTGTTTTTT.

This clonotype qualifies as medium-sized. The chain employs TRBV6-5 and TRBJ2-3, with 10 bases lining up with TRBD1. V trimming: 7 bases; J trimming: 1 base; junction bases outside the gene matches: 2. CDR1 is MNHEY, CDR2 SVGAGI, per germline. CDR3 length: 14 residues. Here the CDR3 reads CASKGTGGTDTQYF. For the CDR3, the DNA is TGTGCCAGCAAAGGGACAGGGGGCACAGATACGCAGTATTTT.

The count of this clonotype is one. The V and J genes are TRBV5-1 and TRBJ1-6; maybe TRBD1 (5 bases). Germline V lookup: CDR1 SGHRS, CDR2 YFSETQ. V was cut by 4 bases and J by 7 bases, with 18 bases left in between. The CDR3 consists of 16 residues. The CDR3: CASSLHAGAMNSPLHF. The CDR3 DNA reads TGCGCCAGCAGCCTCCACGCCGGGGCGATGAATTCACCCCTCCACTTT.

As DNA, the CDR3 is TGTGCCAGCTCACCCTTCCGTGACCCCAGGGCAACTAATGAAAAACTGTTTTTT. Protein: CASSPFRDPRATNEKLFF. The chain combines TRBV18 with TRBJ1-4; a weak D match, TRBD1 (5 bases). The CDR3 runs to 18 residues. V shed 3 bases and J shed 0 bases, with 17 bases lying between them. Germline loops: CDR1 KGHSH, CDR2 LQKENI.

The chain uses TRBV20-1 and TRBJ1-3, with a weak D call TRBD1 (5 bases). The length of the CDR3 is 15 residues. V lost 0 bases to trimming and J lost 4 bases, with 13 bases between them. The germline V gene encodes CDR1 DFQATT and CDR2 SNEGSKA (reference sequence). The CDR3, as DNA: TGCAGTGCTAGAGACTATGGGGCCCGAGGAAACACCATATATTTT. Translated, it gives CSARDYGARGNTIYF.

The rearrangement links TRBV6-6 to TRBJ1-2; D remains unclear. The CDR3 contains 14 residues. Trimming pared 1 base from V and 5 bases from J, leaving 11 bases between. Germline CDR1 is MNHNY and CDR2 is SVGAGI (reference sequence). CDR3 protein: CASSYLQGEYGYTF. The CDR3 region has the DNA TGTGCCAGCAGTTACTTACAAGGAGAGTATGGCTACACCTTC.

This clonotype is termed medium-sized (0.01 to 0.1%). This rearrangement joins TRBV29-1 to TRBJ1-1, with D unclear. CDR3 length equals 15 residues. V was cut by 1 base and J by 0 bases, with 12 bases left in between. The germline V gene has CDR1 SQVTM and CDR2 ANQGSEA. CDR3 DNA sequence: TGCAGCGTTGAAGTTAGAGGTTCCCTGAACACTGAAGCTTTCTTT. Translation gives CSVEVRGSLNTEAFF. Variable domain in full (rest from reference TRBV29-1 and TRBJ1-1): SAVISQKPSRDICQRGTSLTIQCQVDSQVTMMFWYRQQPGQSLTLIATANQGSEATYESGFVIDKFPISRPNLTFSTLTVSNMSPEDSSIYLCSVEVRGSLNTEAFFGQGTRLTVV.

By its share, this clonotype is medium-sized. The chain uses TRBV6-5 and TRBJ1-1, with TRBD1 identical over 7 bases. From germline, CDR1 is MNHEY and CDR2 SVGAGI. J gave up 1 base and V 6 bases, and 8 bases lay outside the gene matches. The CDR3 runs to 15 residues. The CDR3 spells CASSRGTEKNTEAFF. The CDR3 DNA is TGTGCCAGCAGCCGCGGGACAGAGAAGAACACTGAAGCTTTCTTT.

The chain carries TRBV28 and TRBJ2-5, with 12 nucleotides matching TRBD1. CDR3 length equals 18 residues. Looked up from germline, CDR1 is MDHEN and CDR2 is SYDVKM. After removal of 1 base from V and 6 bases from J, the junction contained 12 bases not matched to a gene. CDR3 loop: CASSLFRAGTGGGKTQYF. The CDR3 coding sequence is TGTGCCAGCAGTTTATTCCGCGCCGGGACAGGGGGCGGGAAGACCCAGTACTTC.

This clonotype rates as medium-sized (0.01 to 0.1%). The chain uses TRBV7-2 and TRBJ2-7; 9 nucleotides line up with TRBD1. V shed 5 bases, J shed 3 bases, and the junction held 5 bases outside the gene matches. The germline V gene encodes CDR1 SGHTA and CDR2 FQGNSA. The CDR3 length is 14 residues. As DNA, the CDR3 is TGTGCCAGCAGCGAGTGGGGACAGGGCTACGAGCAGTACTTC. This translates into CASSEWGQGYEQYF.

J is TRBJ2-3 and V is TRBV27; 7 nucleotides align to TRBD1. After removal of 7 bases from V and 5 bases from J, the junction contained 6 bases not matched to a gene. The CDR3 runs to 13 residues. Germline V gene data show CDR1 as MNHEY and CDR2 as SMNVEV (reference sequence). CDR3: CASTNHRGDTQYF. CDR3 nucleotides: TGTGCCAGCACCAATCACAGGGGAGATACGCAGTATTTT.

Only a few counts were recorded for this clonotype. This chain joins TRBV5-6 and TRBJ1-1; tentative D call: TRBD1 (6 bases). Trimming took off 4 bases at V and 4 bases at J, with 17 bases between the two ends. The CDR3 covers 15 residues. CDR1 is SGHDT and CDR2 is YYEEEE in the germline V gene. The CDR3 region has the DNA TGTGCCAGCAGCGGGATCAACAGGGTATTCACTGAAGCTTTCTTT. This codes for CASSGINRVFTEAFF.